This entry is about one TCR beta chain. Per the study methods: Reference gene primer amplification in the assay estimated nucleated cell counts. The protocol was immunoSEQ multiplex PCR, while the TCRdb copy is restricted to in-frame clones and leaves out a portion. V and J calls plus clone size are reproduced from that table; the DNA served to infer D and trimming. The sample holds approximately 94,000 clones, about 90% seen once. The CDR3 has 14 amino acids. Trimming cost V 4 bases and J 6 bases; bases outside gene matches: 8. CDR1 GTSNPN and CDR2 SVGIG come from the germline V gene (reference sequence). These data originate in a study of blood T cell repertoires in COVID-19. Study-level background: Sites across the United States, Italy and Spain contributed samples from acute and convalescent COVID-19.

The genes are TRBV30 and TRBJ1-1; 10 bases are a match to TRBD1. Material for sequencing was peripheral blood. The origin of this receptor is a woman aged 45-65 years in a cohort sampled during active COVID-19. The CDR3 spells CAWNQGQGFPEAFF. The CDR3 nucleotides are TGTGCCTGGAATCAGGGACAGGGGTTCCCTGAAGCTTTCTTT.